This T cell receptor (beta chain) was documented in a study of T cell responses to AZD1222 COVID-19 vaccine (TCRdb year 2021). The study in broad terms: TCR sequencing covered 233 trial participants: 200 to 220 given two doses of AZD1222 and 26 given two doses of MenACWY control vaccine. Trial participants were enrolled into age subgroups of 18-55, 56-69 and 70-plus years, which contained around 140, 26 and 57 TCR-sequenced participants, respectively. Beyond this particular receptor, the publication reports: Reportedly, close to half of the unique spike-specific TCRs recognized epitopes lying outside the regions that are mutated in the B.1.351 and B.1.1.7 variants. Participants were mostly white British and included more females than males, and it was suggested by the authors that clonal diversity may have been underestimated. After two AZD1222 doses, both the breadth and the depth of spike-specific TCRs were significantly higher than at day 0 and than in MenACWY recipients. In the small 56-69-year group, the increase in depth fell short of significance, most likely because of low power. Conclusions about previously exposed vaccinees are limited because only five to seven AZD1222 recipients were SARS-CoV-2 seropositive at baseline. No day 14 peak-response samples were available, so repertoires were characterized only after the peak T cell response. The vaccine-associated CD4 TCRs covered the entire spike protein, and the dominant responses fell in regions 160-218 and 743-854.

On this clone itself: The clone's antigen remains unknown. The record has no base qualities; no much larger clone is one base away.

The meaning of the sample's time point label: about 28 days (+/-7) after the second vaccine dose. The sample's treatment or condition, from its label and the paper: meningococcal conjugate vaccine given as trial control. Vaccinee samples were obtained from the UK trials COV001 and COV002, which included a single-blind randomized controlled phase 2/3 trial of AZD1222 (ChAdOx1 nCoV-19) in healthy adults. For TCRbeta chain sequencing, PBMC samples from trial participants were taken at day 0 and at day 28 after the second dose. The CDR3 regions of human TCRbeta chains were analyzed by immunosequencing. From the authors' description of their analysis: Repertoire TCRs were checked for matches against a reference library of SARS-CoV-2-specific TCRs that had been generated using the MIRA antigen-specificity platform. Breadth was defined as the fraction of unique TCRs that were SARS-CoV-2-associated. Depth was defined as the fraction of total T cells that were SARS-CoV-2-associated. Each spike-specific TCR was assigned to its reactive spike region and to a CD4 or CD8 class using the MIRA data. Log10-transformed breadth and depth values were compared by one-way ANOVA with Sidak's multiple comparisons tests. TCRdb retrieved this table from immuneACCESS and kept in-frame rearrangements only. Not all clones are present; in checked studies, unresolved V genes account for under half, and no reason is known for the remainder. V and J calls and clone size are given by that table; D and trimming were obtained from the DNA. Across this sample there are 75,000 to 80,000 clones, with around three quarters seen only once. Roughly 29% of the sample lies in the top ten.

The material sequenced was peripheral blood, taken 28 days after the second dose of the MenACWY control vaccine. The TCR originated in an adult who received the MenACWY meningococcal vaccine as a control.

The nucleotide sequence is given as TGTGCCAGCAGCTCGGGACTCCTCGGGGGCAATCAGCCCCAGCATTTT. It codes for CASSSGLLGGNQPQHF. The chain links TRBV7-2 with TRBJ1-5; the D gene is perhaps TRBD1, on 5 matching bases. The CDR1 and CDR2 encoded by the germline V gene are SGHTA and FQGNSA. V is shortened by 4 bases, J by 2 bases, and the region joining them spans 15 bases. From cysteine to phenylalanine, the CDR3 is 16 amino acids long. The kept DNA is CDR3 alone, 48 bases in frame from the first base.